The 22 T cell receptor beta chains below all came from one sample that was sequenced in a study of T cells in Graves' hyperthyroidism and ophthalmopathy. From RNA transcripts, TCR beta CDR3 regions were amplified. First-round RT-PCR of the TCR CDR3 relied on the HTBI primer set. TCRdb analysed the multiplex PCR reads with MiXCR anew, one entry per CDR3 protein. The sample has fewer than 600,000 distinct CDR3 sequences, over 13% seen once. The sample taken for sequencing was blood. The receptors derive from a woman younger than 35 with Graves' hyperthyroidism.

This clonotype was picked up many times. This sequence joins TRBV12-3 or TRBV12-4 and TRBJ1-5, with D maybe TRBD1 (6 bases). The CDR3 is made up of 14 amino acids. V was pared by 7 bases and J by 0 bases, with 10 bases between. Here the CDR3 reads CASNRGRSNQPQHF. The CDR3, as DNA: TGTGCCAGCAATCGGGGGCGTAGCAATCAGCCCCAGCATTTT.

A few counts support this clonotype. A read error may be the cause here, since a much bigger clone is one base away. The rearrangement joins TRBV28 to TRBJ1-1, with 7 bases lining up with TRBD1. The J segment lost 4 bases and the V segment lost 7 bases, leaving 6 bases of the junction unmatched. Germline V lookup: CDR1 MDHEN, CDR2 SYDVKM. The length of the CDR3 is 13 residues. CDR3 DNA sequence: TGTGCCAGCAAAGATGACAGGGCCACTGAAGCTTTCTTT. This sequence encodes CASKDDRATEAFF.

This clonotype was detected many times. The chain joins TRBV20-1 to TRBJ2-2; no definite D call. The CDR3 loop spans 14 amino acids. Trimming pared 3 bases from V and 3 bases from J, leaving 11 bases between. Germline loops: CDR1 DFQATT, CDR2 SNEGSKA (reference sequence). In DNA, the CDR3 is TGCAGTGCTAGGAGGCCCCTAGACACCGGGGAGCTGTTTTTT. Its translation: CSARRPLDTGELFF.

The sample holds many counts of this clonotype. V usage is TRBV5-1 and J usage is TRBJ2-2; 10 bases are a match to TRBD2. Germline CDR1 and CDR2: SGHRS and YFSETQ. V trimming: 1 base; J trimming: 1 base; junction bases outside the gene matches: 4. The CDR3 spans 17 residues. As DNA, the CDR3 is TGCGCCAGCAGCTTGTCTAGCGGGAGTAAGAACACCGGGGAGCTGTTTTTT. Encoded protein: CASSLSSGSKNTGELFF.

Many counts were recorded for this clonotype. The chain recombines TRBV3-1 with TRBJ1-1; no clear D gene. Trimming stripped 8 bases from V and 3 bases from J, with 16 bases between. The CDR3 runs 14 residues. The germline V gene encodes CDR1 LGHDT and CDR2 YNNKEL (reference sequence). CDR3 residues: CASGYVAGDTEAFF. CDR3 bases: TGTGCCAGCGGATACGTAGCCGGGGACACTGAAGCTTTCTTT.

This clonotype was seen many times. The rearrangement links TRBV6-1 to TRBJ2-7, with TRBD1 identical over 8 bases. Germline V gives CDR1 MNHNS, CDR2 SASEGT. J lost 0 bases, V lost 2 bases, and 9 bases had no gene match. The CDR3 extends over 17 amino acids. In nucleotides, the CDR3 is TGTGCCAGCAGTGAATCGCCCCAGGGGACAGGCTCCTACGAGCAGTACGTC. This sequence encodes CASSESPQGTGSYEQYV.

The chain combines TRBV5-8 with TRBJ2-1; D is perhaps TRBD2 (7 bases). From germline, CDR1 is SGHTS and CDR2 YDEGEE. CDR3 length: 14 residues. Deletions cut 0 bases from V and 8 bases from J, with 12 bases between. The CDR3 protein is CASSLGPGGDEQFF. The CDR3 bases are TGTGCCAGCAGCTTGGGCCCGGGGGGCGATGAGCAGTTCTTC.

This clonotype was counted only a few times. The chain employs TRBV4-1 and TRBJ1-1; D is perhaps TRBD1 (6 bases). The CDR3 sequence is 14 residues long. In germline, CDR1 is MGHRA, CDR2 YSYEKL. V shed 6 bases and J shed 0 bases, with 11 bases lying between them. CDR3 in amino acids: CASRLQGVNTEAFF. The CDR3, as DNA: TGCGCCAGCAGGTTACAGGGAGTGAACACTGAAGCTTTCTTT.

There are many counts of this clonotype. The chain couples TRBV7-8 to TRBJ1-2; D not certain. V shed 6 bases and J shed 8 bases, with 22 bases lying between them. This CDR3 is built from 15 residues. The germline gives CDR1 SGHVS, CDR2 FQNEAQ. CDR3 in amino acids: CASSDPRSSMGGYTF. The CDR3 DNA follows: TGTGCCAGCAGTGACCCGAGGTCCTCAATGGGGGGCTACACCTTC.

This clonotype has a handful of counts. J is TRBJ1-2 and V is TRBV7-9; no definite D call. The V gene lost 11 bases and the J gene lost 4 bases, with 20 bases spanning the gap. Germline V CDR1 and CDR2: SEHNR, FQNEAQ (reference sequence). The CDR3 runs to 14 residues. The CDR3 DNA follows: TGTGCCTGCCTTTCCGATGGGCAGTCCTATGGCTACACCTTC. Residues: CACLSDGQSYGYTF.

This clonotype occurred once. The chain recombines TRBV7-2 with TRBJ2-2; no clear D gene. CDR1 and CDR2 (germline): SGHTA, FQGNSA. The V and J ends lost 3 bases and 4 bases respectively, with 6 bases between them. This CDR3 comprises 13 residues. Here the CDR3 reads CASSFSSTGELFF. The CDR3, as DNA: TGTGCCAGCAGCTTCTCCAGCACCGGGGAGCTGTTTTTT. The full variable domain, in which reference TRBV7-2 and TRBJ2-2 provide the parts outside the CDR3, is GAGVSQSPSNKVTEKGKDVELRCDPISGHTALYWYRQSLGQGLEFLIYFQGNSAPDKSGLPSDRFSAERTGGSVSTLTIQRTQQEDSAVYLCASSFSSTGELFFGEGSRLTVL.

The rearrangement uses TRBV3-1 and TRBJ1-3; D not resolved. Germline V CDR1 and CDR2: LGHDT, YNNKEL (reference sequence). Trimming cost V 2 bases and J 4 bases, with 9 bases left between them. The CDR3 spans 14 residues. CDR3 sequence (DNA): TGTGCCAGCAGCCAACGACGGGAAGGAAACACCATATATTTT. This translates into CASSQRREGNTIYF.

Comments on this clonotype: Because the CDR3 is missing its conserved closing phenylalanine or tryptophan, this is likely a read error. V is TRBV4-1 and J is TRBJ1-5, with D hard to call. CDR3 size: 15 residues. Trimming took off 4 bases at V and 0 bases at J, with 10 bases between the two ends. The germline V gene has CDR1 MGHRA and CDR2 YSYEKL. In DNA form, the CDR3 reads TGCGCCAGCAGCCTCCGAGGGCATAGCAATCAGCCCCAGCATTCT. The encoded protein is CASSLRGHSNQPQHS.

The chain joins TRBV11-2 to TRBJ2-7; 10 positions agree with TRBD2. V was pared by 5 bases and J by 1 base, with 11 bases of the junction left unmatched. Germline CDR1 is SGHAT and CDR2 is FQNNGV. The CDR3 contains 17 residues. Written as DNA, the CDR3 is TGTGCCAGCAGCCCCACTACTAGCGGGACGACTTCCTACGAGCAGTACTTC. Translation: CASSPTTSGTTSYEQYF.

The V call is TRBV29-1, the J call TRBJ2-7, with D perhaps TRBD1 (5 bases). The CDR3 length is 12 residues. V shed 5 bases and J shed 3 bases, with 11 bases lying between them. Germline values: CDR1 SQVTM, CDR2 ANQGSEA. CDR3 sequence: CSVKGSVYEQYF. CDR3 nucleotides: TGCAGCGTTAAGGGGTCAGTCTACGAGCAGTACTTC.

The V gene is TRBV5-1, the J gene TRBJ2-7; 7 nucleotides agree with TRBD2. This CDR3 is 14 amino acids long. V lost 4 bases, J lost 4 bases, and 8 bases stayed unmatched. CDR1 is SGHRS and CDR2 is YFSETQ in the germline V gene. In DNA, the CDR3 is TGCGCCAGCAGCCTAGCGGAGGGCCGTTACGAGCAGTACGTC. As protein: CASSLAEGRYEQYV.

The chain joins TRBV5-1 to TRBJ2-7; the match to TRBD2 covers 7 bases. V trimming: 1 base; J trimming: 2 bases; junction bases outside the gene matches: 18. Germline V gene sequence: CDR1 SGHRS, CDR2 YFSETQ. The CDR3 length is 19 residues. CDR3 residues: CASSLLSGTTGTGTYEQYF. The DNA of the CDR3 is TGCGCCAGCAGCTTGTTGTCGGGGACTACCGGGACTGGGACCTACGAGCAGTACTTC.

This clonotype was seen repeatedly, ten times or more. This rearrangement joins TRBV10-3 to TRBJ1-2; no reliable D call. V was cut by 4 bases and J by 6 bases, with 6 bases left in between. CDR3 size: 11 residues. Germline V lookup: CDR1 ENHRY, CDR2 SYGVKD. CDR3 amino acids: CAISGGDGYTF. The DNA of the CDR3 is TGTGCCATCAGTGGCGGGGATGGCTACACCTTC.

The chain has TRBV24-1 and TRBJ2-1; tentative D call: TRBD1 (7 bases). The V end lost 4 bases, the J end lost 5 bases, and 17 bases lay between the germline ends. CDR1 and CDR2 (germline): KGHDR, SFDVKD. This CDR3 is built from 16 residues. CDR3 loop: CATSDRRQGGHNEQFF. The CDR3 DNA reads TGTGCCACCAGTGACCGGAGACAGGGAGGTCACAATGAGCAGTTCTTC.

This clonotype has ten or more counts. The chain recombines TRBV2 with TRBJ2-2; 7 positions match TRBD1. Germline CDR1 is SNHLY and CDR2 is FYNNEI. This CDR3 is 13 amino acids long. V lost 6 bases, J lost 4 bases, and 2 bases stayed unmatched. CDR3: CASSGTVTGELFF. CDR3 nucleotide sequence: TGTGCCAGCAGCGGGACAGTCACCGGGGAGCTGTTTTTT.

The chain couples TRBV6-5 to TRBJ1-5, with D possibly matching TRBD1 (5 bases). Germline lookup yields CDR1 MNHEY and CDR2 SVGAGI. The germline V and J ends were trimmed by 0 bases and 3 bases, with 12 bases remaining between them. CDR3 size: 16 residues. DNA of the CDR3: TGTGCCAGCAGTTACTCTGGGGGTTGGGACAATCAGCCCCAGCATTTT. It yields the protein CASSYSGGWDNQPQHF.

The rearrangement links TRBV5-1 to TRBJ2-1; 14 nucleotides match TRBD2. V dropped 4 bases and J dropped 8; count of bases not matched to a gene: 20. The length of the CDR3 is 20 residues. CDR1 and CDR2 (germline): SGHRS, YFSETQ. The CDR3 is CASSTEGLAGGRSEGDEQFF. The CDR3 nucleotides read TGCGCCAGCAGCACAGAAGGACTAGCGGGAGGTCGTTCCGAGGGGGATGAGCAGTTCTTC.